This TCR beta chain was sequenced for a study of shared clonotypes between healthy human individuals. Overall study: A couple of women and a few men aged 18 to 49 served as donors.

Authors' analysis steps: Junction-only immunoSEQ sequences carried no quality scores, so filtering differed. Assay: immunoSEQ multiplex PCR; the TCRdb copy retains only in-frame clones and omits some. The DNA was the basis for D and trimming; V, J and clone size are from that table. The top ten clones hold more than 1.5% of a sample with approximately 1.9 million clones, around 95% of them seen once. It was CD45RO-negative cells, positively selected for CCR7, that made up naive CD8 cells, with terminally differentiated effector memory CD45RA+ cells excluded. Study-level results: The sole specimen, blood, was sampled, and tissue repertoires likely differ.

Details on this clone: Its antigen is still unknown.

The TCR sequence derives from a man between 18 and 29 years old in good health. Some clones in this sample may be carry-over from other donors' samples. The specimen was naive CD8+ T cells from PBMCs.

CDR3: CASSPKGTSGSSYNEQFF. The CDR3 DNA is TGTGCCAGCAGCCCTAAAGGGACTAGCGGGAGCTCCTACAATGAGCAGTTCTTC. This chain connects TRBV7-9 to TRBJ2-1; 14 bases align to TRBD2. Germline-derived CDR1 and CDR2 are SEHNR and FQNEAQ (reference sequence). This CDR3 has 18 residues. V was clipped by 5 bases and J by 0 bases; unmatched bases: 6.